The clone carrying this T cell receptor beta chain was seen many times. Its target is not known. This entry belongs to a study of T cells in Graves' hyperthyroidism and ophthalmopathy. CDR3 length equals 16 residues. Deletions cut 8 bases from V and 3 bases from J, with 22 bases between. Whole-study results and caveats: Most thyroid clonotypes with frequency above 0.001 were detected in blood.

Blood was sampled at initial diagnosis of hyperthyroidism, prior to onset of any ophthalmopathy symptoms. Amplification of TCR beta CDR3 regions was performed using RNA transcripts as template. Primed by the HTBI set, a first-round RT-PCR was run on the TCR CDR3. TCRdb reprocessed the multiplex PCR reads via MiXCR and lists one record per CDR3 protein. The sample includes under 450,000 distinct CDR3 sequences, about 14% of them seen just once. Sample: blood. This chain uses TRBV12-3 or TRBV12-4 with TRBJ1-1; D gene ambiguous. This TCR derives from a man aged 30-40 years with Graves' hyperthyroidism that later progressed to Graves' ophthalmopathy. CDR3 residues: CASSRWEIGGDTEAFF. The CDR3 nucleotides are TGTGCCAGCTCCCGATGGGAAATCGGTGGGGACACTGAAGCTTTCTTT.